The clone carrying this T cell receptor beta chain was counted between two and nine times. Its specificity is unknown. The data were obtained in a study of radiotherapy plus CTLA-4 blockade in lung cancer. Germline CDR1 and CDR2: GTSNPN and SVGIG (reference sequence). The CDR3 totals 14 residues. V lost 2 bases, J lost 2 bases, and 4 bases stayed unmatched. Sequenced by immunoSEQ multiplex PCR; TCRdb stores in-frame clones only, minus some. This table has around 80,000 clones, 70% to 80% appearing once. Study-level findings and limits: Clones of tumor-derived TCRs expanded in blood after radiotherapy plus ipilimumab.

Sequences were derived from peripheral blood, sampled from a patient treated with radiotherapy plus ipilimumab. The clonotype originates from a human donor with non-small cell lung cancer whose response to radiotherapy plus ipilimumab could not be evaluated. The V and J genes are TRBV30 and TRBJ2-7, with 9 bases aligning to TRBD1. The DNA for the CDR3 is TGTGCCTGGAGTCCTGGGACAGGGACCTACGAGCAGTACTTC. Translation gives CAWSPGTGTYEQYF.